This section outlines one TCR beta chain sequence together with its context. The data are from a study of CD8 T cells in Susac syndrome. TCR beta sequencing covered blood CD8+ and CD4+ T cells. Isolation of CD8+ and CD4+ T cells was performed negatively, whereas enrichment of TEMRA cells was done by FACS. The CDR3 is 18 residues long. The germline V and J ends were trimmed by 0 bases and 0 bases, with 12 bases remaining between them. Germline CDR1 and CDR2: LGHNA and YSLEER. Random-hexamer reverse transcription was applied to about 0.5 to 1 ug RNA. TCRdb re-analysed the immunoSEQ multiplex PCR reads in MiXCR, keeping a single row per CDR3 protein. The table lists 200,000 to 250,000 distinct CDR3 sequences, approximately 90% of them singletons.

The sequencing input was CD8+ T cells from PBMCs. This clonotype was obtained from a human donor with multiple sclerosis. The gene calls are TRBV4-3 and TRBJ2-6, with D perhaps matching TRBD1 (6 bases). CDR3 in DNA: TGCGCCAGCAGCCAAGAAGGACAGTTCAGCTCTGGGGCCAACGTCCTGACTTTC. It yields the protein CASSQEGQFSSGANVLTF.